This T cell receptor (beta chain) was retrieved from a study of response to subunit inactivated influenza vaccine. Study observations and caveats: The authors suggested that few new T cells are recruited per seasonal influenza vaccination.

TCRdb redid the calling of the RT-PCR reads with MiXCR, one entry per CDR3 protein. The data hold more than 700,000 distinct CDR3 sequences, with about 20% observed a single time. The table lists this clonotype with a few counts. Its antigen is currently unknown. The CDR3 is made up of 13 amino acids. Trimming shortened V by 4 bases and J by 8 bases, and 15 bases separated the two germline ends. CDR1 is SGHRS and CDR2 is YFSETQ in the germline V gene. The receptor's source is a man in his fifties who received an inactivated influenza vaccine. The sequenced sample was PBMCs from blood, obtained more than 4 days after vaccination. The chain carries TRBV5-1 and TRBJ1-1, with D uncertain. The CDR3 sequence is CASSRGRVEEAFF. CDR3 nucleotides: TGCGCCAGCAGCCGAGGACGAGTCGAGGAAGCTTTCTTT. Together with reference TRBV5-1 and TRBJ1-1, the CDR3 gives the full variable domain: KAGVTQTPRYLIKTRGQQVTLSCSPISGHRSVSWYQQTPGQGLQFLFEYFSETQRNKGNFPGRFSGRQFSNSRSEMNVSTLELGDSALYLCASSRGRVEEAFFGQGTRLTVV.